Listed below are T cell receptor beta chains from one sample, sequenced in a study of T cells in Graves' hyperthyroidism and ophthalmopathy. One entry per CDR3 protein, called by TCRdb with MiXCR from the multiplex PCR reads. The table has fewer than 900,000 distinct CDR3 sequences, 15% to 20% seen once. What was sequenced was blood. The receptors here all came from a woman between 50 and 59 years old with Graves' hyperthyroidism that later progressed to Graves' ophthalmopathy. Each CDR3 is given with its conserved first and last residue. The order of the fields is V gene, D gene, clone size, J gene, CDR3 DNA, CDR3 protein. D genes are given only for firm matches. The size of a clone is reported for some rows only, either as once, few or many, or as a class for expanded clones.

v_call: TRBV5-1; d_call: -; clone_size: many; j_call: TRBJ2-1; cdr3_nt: TGCGCCAGCAGCTTGGGGGACTCCCCTACCTACAATGAGCAGTTCTTC; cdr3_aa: CASSLGDSPTYNEQFF
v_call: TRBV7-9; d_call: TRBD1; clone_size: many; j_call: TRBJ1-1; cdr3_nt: TGTGCCAGCAGCCCTGATGAGGACAGGGCCGCTGAAGCTTTCTTT; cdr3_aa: CASSPDEDRAAEAFF
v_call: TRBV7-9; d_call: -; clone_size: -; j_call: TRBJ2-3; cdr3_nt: TGTGCCAGCAGCTTTAGAGGGGGGGCCACAGATACGCAGTATTTT; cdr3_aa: CASSFRGGATDTQYF
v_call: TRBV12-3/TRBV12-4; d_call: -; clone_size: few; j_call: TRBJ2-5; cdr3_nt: TGTGCCAGCAGTTTTGCAGGGGCCGGAGGAGAGACCCAGTACTTC; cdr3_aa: CASSFAGAGGETQYF
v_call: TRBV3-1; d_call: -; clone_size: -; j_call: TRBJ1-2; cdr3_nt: TGTGCCGGCAGCCAAGGTTCAGGGGTCTATGGCTACACCTTC; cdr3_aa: CAGSQGSGVYGYTF
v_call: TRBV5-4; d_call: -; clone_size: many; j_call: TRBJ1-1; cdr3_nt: TGCGCCAGCAGCTCCAGGTCGGACACTGAAGCTTTCTTT; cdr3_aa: CASSSRSDTEAFF
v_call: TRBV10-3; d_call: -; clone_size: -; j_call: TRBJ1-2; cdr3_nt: TGTGCCATCAGTGGATCTCAGGGGTCTCTCAGATCTGGGTATGGCTACACCTTC; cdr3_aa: CAISGSQGSLRSGYGYTF
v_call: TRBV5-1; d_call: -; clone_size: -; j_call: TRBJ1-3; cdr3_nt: TGCGCCAGCAGCTCGGGACCGGTCAGAACCATATATTTT; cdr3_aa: CASSSGPVRTIYF
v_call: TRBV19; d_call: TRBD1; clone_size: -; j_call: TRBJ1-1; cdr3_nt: TGTGCCAGTAGTATGAAAGGGGGCCCGAACACTGAAGCTTTCTTT; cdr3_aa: CASSMKGGPNTEAFF
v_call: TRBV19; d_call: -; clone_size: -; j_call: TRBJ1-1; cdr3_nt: TGTGCCAGTAGTGCTGAACGGACAGCCCTGAACACTGAAGCTTTCTTT; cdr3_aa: CASSAERTALNTEAFF
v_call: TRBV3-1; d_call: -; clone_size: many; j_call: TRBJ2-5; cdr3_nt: TGTGCCAGCAGCCAAGAGAAGGCAGGGCGAGGGGAGACCCAGTACTTC; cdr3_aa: CASSQEKAGRGETQYF
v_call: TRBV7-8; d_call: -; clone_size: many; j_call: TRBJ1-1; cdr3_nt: TGTGCCAGCAGCACCTCTAGAGGTGGCAGGCTAGCGCGTGGCACTGAAGCTTTCTTT; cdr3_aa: CASSTSRGGRLARGTEAFF
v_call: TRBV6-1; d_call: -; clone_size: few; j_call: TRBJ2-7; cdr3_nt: TGTGCCAGCAGGAGTCAAGAAACCTCCTACGAGCAGTACTTC; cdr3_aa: CASRSQETSYEQYF
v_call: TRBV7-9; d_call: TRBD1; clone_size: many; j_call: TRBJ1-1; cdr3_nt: TGTGCCACCACTCAACCAGGGACAGCGAACACTGAAGCTTTCTTT; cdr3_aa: CATTQPGTANTEAFF
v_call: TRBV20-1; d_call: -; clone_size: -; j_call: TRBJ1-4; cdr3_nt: TGCAGTGCTGATACAGTGGCAACTAATGAAAAACTGTTTTTT; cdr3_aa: CSADTVATNEKLFF
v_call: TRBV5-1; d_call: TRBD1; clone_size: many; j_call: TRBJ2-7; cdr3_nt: TGCGCCAGCAGCTCCACAGGGACAGTTCGGTACGAGCAGTACTTC; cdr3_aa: CASSSTGTVRYEQYF